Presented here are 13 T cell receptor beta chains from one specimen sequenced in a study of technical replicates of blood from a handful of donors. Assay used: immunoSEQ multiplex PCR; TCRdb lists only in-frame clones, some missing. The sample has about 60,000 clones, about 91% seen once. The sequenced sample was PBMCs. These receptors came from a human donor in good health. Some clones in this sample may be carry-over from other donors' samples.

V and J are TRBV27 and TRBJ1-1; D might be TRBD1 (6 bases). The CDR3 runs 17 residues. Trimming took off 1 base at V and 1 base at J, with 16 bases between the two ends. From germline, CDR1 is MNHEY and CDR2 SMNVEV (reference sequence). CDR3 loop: CASSLLGGTRGNTEAFF. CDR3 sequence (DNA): TGTGCCAGCAGTTTATTGGGCGGAACCAGGGGGAACACTGAAGCTTTCTTT.

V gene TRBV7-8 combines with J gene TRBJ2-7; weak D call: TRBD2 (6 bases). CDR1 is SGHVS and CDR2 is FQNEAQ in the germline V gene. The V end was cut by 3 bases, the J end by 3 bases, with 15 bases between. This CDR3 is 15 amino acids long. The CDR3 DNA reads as TGTGCCAGCAGCTTCGACGGGGGATTGGACTACGAGCAGTACTTC. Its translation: CASSFDGGLDYEQYF. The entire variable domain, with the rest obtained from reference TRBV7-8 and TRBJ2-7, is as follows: GAGVSQSPRYKVAKRGQDVALRCDPISGHVSLFWYQQALGQGPEFLTYFQNEAQLDKSGLPSDRFFAERPEGSVSTLKIQRTQQEDSAVYLCASSFDGGLDYEQYFGPGTRLTVT.

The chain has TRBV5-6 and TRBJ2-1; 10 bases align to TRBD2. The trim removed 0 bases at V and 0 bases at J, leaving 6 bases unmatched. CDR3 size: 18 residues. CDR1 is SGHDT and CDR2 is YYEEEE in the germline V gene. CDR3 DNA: TGTGCCAGCAGCTTGGTTAGCGGGGGGACAAGCTCCTACAATGAGCAGTTCTTC. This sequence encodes CASSLVSGGTSSYNEQFF.

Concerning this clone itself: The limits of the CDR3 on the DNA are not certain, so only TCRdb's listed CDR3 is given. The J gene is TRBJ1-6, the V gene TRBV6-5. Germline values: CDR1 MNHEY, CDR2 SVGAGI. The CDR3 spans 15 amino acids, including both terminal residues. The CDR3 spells CASSSSGGWNSPLHF.

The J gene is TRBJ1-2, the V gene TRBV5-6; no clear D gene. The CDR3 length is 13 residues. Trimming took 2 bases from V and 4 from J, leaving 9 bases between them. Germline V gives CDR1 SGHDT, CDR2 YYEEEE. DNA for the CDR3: TGTGCCAGCAGCTTCGGCGGAAGCTATGGCTACACCTTC. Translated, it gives CASSFGGSYGYTF.

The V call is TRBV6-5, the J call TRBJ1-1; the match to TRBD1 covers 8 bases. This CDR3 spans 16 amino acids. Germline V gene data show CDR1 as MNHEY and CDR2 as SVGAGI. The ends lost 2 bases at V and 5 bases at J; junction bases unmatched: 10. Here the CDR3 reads CASSYGAGGRSTEAFF. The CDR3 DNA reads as TGTGCCAGCAGTTACGGAGCAGGGGGCCGAAGTACTGAAGCTTTCTTT.

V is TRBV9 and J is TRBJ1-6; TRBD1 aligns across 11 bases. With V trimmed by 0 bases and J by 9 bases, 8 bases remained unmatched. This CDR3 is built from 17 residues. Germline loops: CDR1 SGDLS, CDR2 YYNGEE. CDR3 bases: TGTGCCAGCAGCGTAGGTTCACCCGGGACAGGGGGTTCACCCCTCCACTTT. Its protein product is CASSVGSPGTGGSPLHF.

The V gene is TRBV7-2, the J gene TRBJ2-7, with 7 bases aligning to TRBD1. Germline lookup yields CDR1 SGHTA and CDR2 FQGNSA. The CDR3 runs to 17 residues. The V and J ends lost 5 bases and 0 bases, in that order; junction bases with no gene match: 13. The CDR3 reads CASSPPMRGPSSYEQYF. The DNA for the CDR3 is TGTGCCAGCAGCCCCCCAATGAGGGGGCCGTCCTCCTACGAGCAGTACTTC.

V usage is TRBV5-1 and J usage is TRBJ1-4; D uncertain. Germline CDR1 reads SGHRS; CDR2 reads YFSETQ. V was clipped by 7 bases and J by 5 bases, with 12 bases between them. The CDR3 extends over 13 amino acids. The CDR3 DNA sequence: TGCGCCAGCTCGGGGAATAACAATGAAAAACTGTTTTTT. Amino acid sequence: CASSGNNNEKLFF.

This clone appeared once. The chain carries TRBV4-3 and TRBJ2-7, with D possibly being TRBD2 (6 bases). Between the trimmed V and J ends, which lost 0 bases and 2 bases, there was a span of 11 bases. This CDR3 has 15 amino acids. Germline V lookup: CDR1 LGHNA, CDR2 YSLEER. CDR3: CASSQEIGSAYEQYF. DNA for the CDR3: TGCGCCAGCAGCCAAGAGATCGGGAGCGCCTACGAGCAGTACTTC.

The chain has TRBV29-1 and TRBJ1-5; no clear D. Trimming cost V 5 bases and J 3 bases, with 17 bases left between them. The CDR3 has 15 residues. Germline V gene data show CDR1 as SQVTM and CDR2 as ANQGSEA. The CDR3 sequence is CSVIVAGGVNQPQHF. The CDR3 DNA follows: TGCAGCGTTATCGTGGCCGGCGGGGTCAATCAGCCCCAGCATTTT.

CDR3 bases: TGTGCCAGCCGGGCAGGGCCGAATCAGCCCCAGCATTTT. Translated, it gives CASRAGPNQPQHF. V and J are TRBV6-1 and TRBJ1-5; a possible D gene is TRBD1 (5 bases). The CDR3 runs 13 residues. The V end lost 8 bases, the J end lost 4 bases, and 12 bases lay between the germline ends. In germline, CDR1 is MNHNS, CDR2 SASEGT.

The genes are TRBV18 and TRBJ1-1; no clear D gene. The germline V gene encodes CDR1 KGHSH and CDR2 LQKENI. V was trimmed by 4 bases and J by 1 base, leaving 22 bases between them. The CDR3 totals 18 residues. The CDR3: CASSQIEPGSVPNTEAFF. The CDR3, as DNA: TGTGCCAGCTCACAAATCGAACCGGGGTCTGTACCGAACACTGAAGCTTTCTTT. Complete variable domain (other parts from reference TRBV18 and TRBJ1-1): NAGVMQNPRHLVRRRGQEARLRCSPMKGHSHVYWYRQLPEEGLKFMVYLQKENIIDESGMPKERFSAEFPKEGPSILRIQQVVRGDSAAYFCASSQIEPGSVPNTEAFFGQGTRLTVV.